These 17 T cell receptor beta chains were all obtained from the same sample, sequenced in a study of blood T cell repertoires in COVID-19 (dated by TCRdb to the early 2020s). Libraries were constructed by the immunoSEQ multiplex PCR assay. Here the immuneACCESS table is served through TCRdb, limited to in-frame sequences with V and J called. Missing clones are a known gap in these copies; in checked studies unresolved V genes cover under half, and the rest lacks a known reason. The sample table holds fewer than 300,000 clones, of which 83% were seen once. 8% to 10% of the sample is in the top ten clones. What was sequenced was peripheral blood. Source of these receptors: a woman in her forties or fifties who had recovered from COVID-19.

This chain uses TRBV6-5 with TRBJ2-7; tentative D call: TRBD1 (6 bases). Trimming pared 0 bases from V and 3 bases from J, leaving 15 bases between. The germline V gene encodes CDR1 MNHEY and CDR2 SVGAGI. CDR3 length equals 16 residues. Here the CDR3 reads CASSYSGLGAIYEQYF. The CDR3 DNA is TGTGCCAGCAGTTACTCAGGCCTGGGGGCGATCTACGAGCAGTACTTC.

This sequence joins TRBV27 and TRBJ1-2; 7 bases map to TRBD1. Trimming removed 3 bases from V and 2 bases from J; junction bases left unmatched: 15. The CDR3 totals 18 residues. Germline CDR1 MNHEY, CDR2 SMNVEV (reference sequence). CDR3 region: CASSFINPRGAENYGYTF. The CDR3 nucleotides are TGTGCCAGCAGTTTCATCAACCCCAGGGGGGCTGAGAACTATGGCTACACCTTC.

CDR3 amino acids: CASSPTGTLGGRSEQFF. The DNA for the CDR3 is TGTGCCAGCAGTCCGACCGGGACACTCGGCGGGAGATCTGAGCAGTTCTTC. The chain has TRBV6-6 and TRBJ2-1; a weak D match, TRBD2 (7 bases). V was pared by 5 bases and J by 9 bases, with 26 bases between. This CDR3 is built from 17 residues. Germline V gives CDR1 MNHNY, CDR2 SVGAGI (reference sequence).

V gene TRBV7-8 combines with J gene TRBJ2-7; no firm D call. Germline V gene lookup returns CDR1 SGHVS and CDR2 FQNEAQ. CDR3 length equals 12 residues. The V end was cut by 5 bases, the J end by 0 bases, with 5 bases between. CDR3 nucleotides: TGTGCCAGCAGCCCCAACTCCTACGAGCAGTACTTC. The encoded protein is CASSPNSYEQYF.

This clone appeared a single time. This chain links TRBV5-1 with TRBJ2-3; 9 bases are shared with TRBD1. The CDR3 covers 15 residues. Germline V gene sequence: CDR1 SGHRS, CDR2 YFSETQ. The junction had 6 bases not matched to a gene; V was cut back by 2 bases and J by 5 bases. The CDR3 spells CASSFGTGRIDTQYF. CDR3 DNA sequence: TGCGCCAGCAGCTTTGGGACAGGGAGGATAGATACGCAGTATTTT.

The chain joins TRBV3-1 (or the pseudogene TRBV3-2) to TRBJ1-2; TRBD1 agrees at 9 bases. The CDR3 covers 15 residues. Germline values: CDR1 LGHDT, CDR2 YNNKEL (reference sequence). Trimming removed 0 bases from V and 8 bases from J; junction bases left unmatched: 7. CDR3 nucleotides: TGTGCCAGCAGCCAAGATATGGGACAGGGTGGAGGCTACACCTTC. Translated, it gives CASSQDMGQGGGYTF.

This clone was seen a handful of times. The rearrangement uses TRBV7-2 and TRBJ2-1; TRBD2 is a possible D gene (6 bases). Between the trimmed V and J ends, which lost 5 bases and 7 bases, there was a span of 15 bases. Germline V lookup: CDR1 SGHTA, CDR2 FQGNSA. The CDR3 has 14 residues. This CDR3 reads CASSLRGLQNEQFF. Here the CDR3 DNA reads TGTGCCAGCAGCCTACGGGGACTTCAGAATGAGCAGTTCTTC.

This chain connects TRBV28 to TRBJ2-7, with 10 nucleotides matching TRBD1. Germline V lookup: CDR1 MDHEN, CDR2 SYDVKM. The CDR3 is 13 amino acids. Unmatched junction bases numbered 1, after V lost 6 bases and J lost 2 bases. CDR3 amino acids: CASRTGGAYEQYF. The DNA of the CDR3 is TGTGCCAGCAGGACAGGGGGCGCCTACGAGCAGTACTTC.

The chain has TRBV9 and TRBJ2-7; 8 bases match TRBD1. J was trimmed by 2 bases and V by 8 bases; bases with no gene match: 3. This CDR3 region has 12 residues. The germline V gene has CDR1 SGDLS and CDR2 YYNGEE. CDR3 in amino acids: CASGQGTYEQYF. CDR3 nucleotides: TGTGCCAGTGGACAGGGAACCTACGAGCAGTACTTC. Combining the CDR3 with reference TRBV9 and TRBJ2-7 gives the whole variable domain DSGVTQTPKHLITATGQRVTLRCSPRSGDLSVYWYQQSLDQGLQFLIQYYNGEERAKGNILERFSAQQFPDLHSELNLSSLELGDSALYFCASGQGTYEQYFGPGTRLTVT.

V gene TRBV6-2 or TRBV6-3 combines with J gene TRBJ2-3; TRBD1 aligns across 10 bases. The CDR3 is made up of 18 amino acids. The V and J ends lost 6 bases and 3 bases, in that order; junction bases with no gene match: 15. CDR1 and CDR2 (germline): MNHEY, SVGEGT. The DNA of the CDR3 is TGTGCCAGCAGCCCGACAGGGGGCAGATATACTGGGACAGATACGCAGTATTTT. Protein sequence: CASSPTGGRYTGTDTQYF.

V usage is TRBV3-1 (or the pseudogene TRBV3-2) and J usage is TRBJ1-2; 7 bases are a match to TRBD1. V shed 4 bases, J shed 7 bases, and the junction held 6 bases outside the gene matches. CDR3 length: 13 residues. Germline CDR1 and CDR2: LGHDT and YNNKEL (reference sequence). This CDR3 reads CASSRKGAGGYTF. In DNA, the CDR3 is TGTGCCAGCAGCCGAAAGGGGGCGGGTGGCTACACCTTC.

The chain carries TRBV5-4 and TRBJ2-3; TRBD2 matches at 12 bases. Per the germline V gene, CDR1 is SGHNT and CDR2 is YYREEE (reference sequence). The CDR3 has 20 residues. J was trimmed by 0 bases and V by 0 bases; bases with no gene match: 11. CDR3 loop: CASSLVADLAGGPSTDTQYF. The CDR3 DNA follows: TGTGCCAGCAGCTTGGTAGCCGACCTAGCGGGGGGGCCGAGCACAGATACGCAGTATTTT.

The rearrangement uses TRBV5-1 and TRBJ2-1, with TRBD2 matching over 15 bases. Germline values: CDR1 SGHRS, CDR2 YFSETQ. This CDR3 comprises 19 residues. The V segment lost 0 bases and the J segment 9 bases; nucleotides outside the gene matches: 13. As DNA, the CDR3 is TGCGCCAGCAGCTTGGGGCCCGCCGGACTAGCGGGGGGGCTCTCTGAGCAGTTCTTC. Its protein product is CASSLGPAGLAGGLSEQFF.

V gene TRBV4-2 combines with J gene TRBJ2-1, with D maybe TRBD2 (5 bases). V was trimmed by 2 bases and J by 5 bases, leaving 19 bases between them. The CDR3 has 17 amino acids. Germline CDR1 LGHNA, CDR2 YNFKEQ. The DNA of the CDR3 is TGTGCCAGCAGCCAAATCGGTACGGGATTGAGGCACAATGAGCAGTTCTTC. Amino acids: CASSQIGTGLRHNEQFF.

This clone has a handful of counts. The V call is TRBV13, the J call TRBJ2-1; D gene unclear. The CDR3 spans 15 residues. Per the germline V gene, CDR1 is PRHDT and CDR2 is FYEKMQ (reference sequence). V lost 0 bases, J lost 2 bases, and 8 bases lay in between. The CDR3 DNA reads as TGTGCCAGCAGCTTAGGGCGTACTGCCTACAATGAGCAGTTCTTC. The encoded protein is CASSLGRTAYNEQFF.

V usage is TRBV11-2 and J usage is TRBJ1-3; TRBD1 agrees at 8 bases. Germline CDR1 reads SGHAT; CDR2 reads FQNNGV. V was clipped by 2 bases and J by 2 bases; unmatched bases: 11. This CDR3 is 18 amino acids long. CDR3 region: CASSLRPIGQGTGNTIYF. In DNA form, the CDR3 reads TGTGCCAGCAGCTTAAGGCCCATAGGACAGGGCACTGGAAACACCATATATTTT.

V usage is TRBV6-6 and J usage is TRBJ2-1; 10 nucleotides line up with TRBD1. The CDR3 covers 17 residues. V trimming: 5 bases; J trimming: 1 base; junction bases outside the gene matches: 8. Germline loops: CDR1 MNHNY, CDR2 SVGAGI (reference sequence). CDR3 nucleotides: TGTGCCAGCAGTCGCACCGGGACAGGGGTATCCTACAATGAGCAGTTCTTC. Translating gives CASSRTGTGVSYNEQFF.